This TCR beta chain was documented in a study of regulatory T cells in long-lasting Graves disease. On this clonotype itself: Its antigen is unknown.

Documented time point: persistent/refractory GD, antithyroid drugs over 5 years with positive TRAb. Scientists built the TCR library using RNA that was extracted from PBMCs. Building the TCR beta libraries relied on iRepertoire HTBI primers, and CDR3 regions underwent Arm-PCR. Each CDR3 protein is one row after TCRdb ran MiXCR on the multiplex PCR reads. The data hold roughly 500,000 distinct CDR3 sequences, with about 20% observed a single time. CDR1 is SGHTS and CDR2 is YDEGEE in the germline V gene. This CDR3 region has 15 residues. With 4 bases removed from V and 0 bases from J, the gap between germline ends came to 14 bases. General study findings and limits: The study found persistent patients shared more public clonotypes (approximately 2,700) than new patients (about 1,000).

The receptor comes from a female donor with Graves disease. V and J are TRBV5-8 and TRBJ2-7, with D perhaps being TRBD1 or TRBD2 (5 bases each). The sample consisted of peripheral blood mononuclear cells (PBMCs), taken when the disease was refractory, from a patient treated with antithyroid drugs. The CDR3: CASSASGANSYEQYF. The CDR3 DNA is TGTGCCAGCAGCGCCTCCGGGGCTAACTCCTACGAGCAGTACTTC.